A single sample gave rise to the 23 T cell receptor beta chains below, sequenced in a study of blood T cell repertoires in COVID-19. TCRdb keeps only in-frame clones here, not all; method: immunoSEQ multiplex PCR. The sample records 450,000 or so clones, roughly 90% being singletons. Sequencing used peripheral blood. These receptors originate from a man younger than 35 with COVID-19, enrolled during active disease.

This clone has only one observation. The rearrangement links TRBV7-9 to TRBJ1-3; TRBD1 matches at 7 bases. The CDR3 spans 16 residues. The germline gives CDR1 SEHNR, CDR2 FQNEAQ (reference sequence). J gave up 0 bases and V 2 bases, and 4 bases lay outside the gene matches. The CDR3 sequence is CASSLTGAPSGNTIYF. The CDR3 coding sequence is TGTGCCAGCAGCTTAACAGGGGCCCCCTCTGGAAACACCATATATTTT.

V and J are TRBV6-6 and TRBJ2-7; perhaps TRBD1 as D (7 bases). CDR1 is MNHNY and CDR2 is SVGAGI in the germline V gene (reference sequence). V was shortened by 6 bases and J by 2 bases, with 17 bases between the two germline ends. CDR3 length: 15 residues. The CDR3 loop reads CASSPTGRSTYEQYF. CDR3 in DNA: TGTGCCAGCAGCCCGACAGGGAGGAGCACCTACGAGCAGTACTTC.

This clone was detected only once. The rearrangement joins TRBV11-2 to TRBJ2-1; 9 bases fit TRBD2. The trim removed 1 base at V and 7 bases at J, leaving 2 bases unmatched. The germline V gene has CDR1 SGHAT and CDR2 FQNNGV. The CDR3 is 14 residues long. CDR3 sequence (DNA): TGTGCCAGCAGCTTAGGGACTAGCGTTAATGAGCAGTTCTTC. It translates to CASSLGTSVNEQFF.

The chain couples TRBV9 to TRBJ2-7; TRBD2 agrees at 10 bases. CDR1 and CDR2 from the germline V gene are SGDLS and YYNGEE. The trim removed 3 bases at V and 6 bases at J, leaving 9 bases unmatched. The CDR3 has 15 amino acids. The CDR3 DNA is TGTGCCAGCAGCGCCTCATTAGCGGGAGGTCGCGAGCAGTACTTC. This translates into CASSASLAGGREQYF.

With respect to this clone: Additional DNA sequences in this sample encode the identical CDR3. The chain carries TRBV3-1 (or the pseudogene TRBV3-2) and TRBJ1-1, with 10 bases that match TRBD1. This CDR3 spans 14 amino acids. Germline lookup yields CDR1 LGHDT and CDR2 YNNKEL (reference sequence). The ends lost 6 bases at V and 2 bases at J; junction bases unmatched: 3. In DNA form, the CDR3 reads TGTGCCAGCAGTCGACAGGGGGCTAACACTGAAGCTTTCTTT. This encodes CASSRQGANTEAFF.

The chain employs TRBV20-1 and TRBJ2-3; D unclear. V was clipped by 6 bases and J by 4 bases, with 8 bases between them. Germline CDR1 is DFQATT and CDR2 is SNEGSKA (reference sequence). The CDR3 extends over 11 amino acids. DNA of the CDR3: TGCAGTGCACTGAGGTCAGATACGCAGTATTTT. Protein product: CSALRSDTQYF.

V usage is TRBV28 and J usage is TRBJ2-7; D is perhaps TRBD2 (5 bases). The CDR3 consists of 16 residues. Germline CDR1 reads MDHEN; CDR2 reads SYDVKM. V dropped 2 bases and J dropped 1 base, with 15 bases sitting between them. DNA of the CDR3: TGTGCCAGCAGTTTACTCGGCGGGCGAAGTTCCTACGAGCAGTACTTC. Translation: CASSLLGGRSSYEQYF. The variable domain in full, completed from reference TRBV28 and TRBJ2-7, reads DVKVTQSSRYLVKRTGEKVFLECVQDMDHENMFWYRQDPGLGLRLIYFSYDVKMKEKGDIPEGYSVSREKKERFSLILESASTNQTSMYLCASSLLGGRSSYEQYFGPGTRLTVT.

The chain combines TRBV18 with TRBJ2-3; 13 bases line up with TRBD2. Germline CDR1 is KGHSH and CDR2 is LQKENI. The CDR3 is 18 amino acids. The ends lost 2 bases at V and 5 bases at J; junction bases unmatched: 10. CDR3 amino acids: CASSPGLGLAGQGDTQYF. CDR3 sequence (DNA): TGTGCCAGCTCACCAGGCCTGGGACTAGCGGGACAGGGAGATACGCAGTATTTT.

The chain combines TRBV5-1 with TRBJ2-7; D unresolved. The V gene lost 0 bases and the J gene lost 0 bases, with 4 bases spanning the gap. CDR1 is SGHRS, CDR2 YFSETQ, per germline. This CDR3 is built from 13 residues. CDR3 residues: CASSLGASYEQYF. DNA of the CDR3: TGCGCCAGCAGCTTGGGGGCCTCCTACGAGCAGTACTTC.

The gene calls are TRBV19 and TRBJ1-6; 7 bases fit TRBD1. With V trimmed by 4 bases and J by 0 bases, 6 bases remained unmatched. CDR3 length: 17 amino acids. Germline CDR1 reads LNHDA; CDR2 reads SQIVND (reference sequence). The CDR3 spells CASSTRQGSSYNSPLHF. The CDR3 DNA is TGTGCCAGTAGTACCCGACAGGGAAGCTCCTATAATTCACCCCTCCACTTT.

The genes are TRBV11-1 and TRBJ2-7; 8 positions match TRBD2. The J segment lost 10 bases and the V segment lost 5 bases, leaving 10 bases of the junction unmatched. The germline CDR1 and CDR2 sequences are SGHAT and FQDESV (reference sequence). The CDR3 sequence is 13 residues long. CDR3 residues: CASSREGVGTQYF. As DNA, the CDR3 is TGTGCCAGCAGCCGGGAGGGGGTTGGCACCCAGTACTTC. Together with reference TRBV11-1 and TRBJ2-7, the CDR3 gives the full variable domain: EAEVAQSPRYKITEKSQAVAFWCDPISGHATLYWYRQILGQGPELLVQFQDESVVDDSQLPKDRFSAERLKGVDSTLKIQPAELGDSAMYLCASSREGVGTQYFGPGTRLTVT.

This rearrangement joins TRBV5-1 to TRBJ2-5, with 10 bases fitting TRBD1. CDR1 is SGHRS and CDR2 is YFSETQ in the germline V gene. V shed 1 base, J shed 4 bases, and the junction held 7 bases outside the gene matches. The CDR3 has 16 amino acids. As DNA, the CDR3 is TGCGCCAGCAGCTTGTCGGCGGGACAGGGGAGAGAGACCCAGTACTTC. Translated, it gives CASSLSAGQGRETQYF.

Of note for this clone: The sample contains more than one DNA sequence encoding this CDR3. The chain couples TRBV5-1 to TRBJ1-4; a weak D match, TRBD1 (6 bases). The germline gives CDR1 SGHRS, CDR2 YFSETQ. This CDR3 has 14 residues. V lost 0 bases to trimming and J lost 5 bases, with 8 bases between them. CDR3 sequence (DNA): TGCGCCAGCAGCTTGGCGGGGGGCAATGAAAAACTGTTTTTT. Its protein product is CASSLAGGNEKLFF.

This chain links TRBV6-5 with TRBJ2-7, with 9 bases identical to TRBD1. Germline V CDR1 and CDR2: MNHEY, SVGAGI. The J segment lost 4 bases and the V segment lost 5 bases, leaving 9 bases of the junction unmatched. This CDR3 comprises 15 residues. The CDR3, as DNA: TGTGCCAGCAGTCCCACGACAGGGGGGTTGTACGAGCAGTACTTC. This sequence encodes CASSPTTGGLYEQYF.

The rearrangement uses TRBV27 and TRBJ2-1; 7 bases map to TRBD2. This CDR3 has 12 amino acids. CDR1 MNHEY and CDR2 SMNVEV come from the germline V gene (reference sequence). The V gene end was trimmed by 3 bases and the J gene end by 10 bases; junction bases not matched to a gene: 3. CDR3 amino acids: CASSFVGREQFF. CDR3 in DNA: TGTGCCAGCAGTTTTGTCGGGAGGGAGCAGTTCTTC.

This clone was seen only once. The chain recombines TRBV7-9 with TRBJ2-5; D is unresolved. V lost 4 bases, J lost 5 bases, and 14 bases lay in between. Per the germline V gene, CDR1 is SEHNR and CDR2 is FQNEAQ (reference sequence). This CDR3 has 14 amino acids. CDR3 residues: CASSYDSFRETQYF. In nucleotides, the CDR3 is TGTGCCAGCAGCTACGACTCCTTTAGGGAGACCCAGTACTTC.

The rearrangement links TRBV6-5 to TRBJ1-1; 7 bases are shared with TRBD1. CDR3 length equals 13 residues. With V trimmed by 6 bases and J by 7 bases, 8 bases remained unmatched. From germline, CDR1 is MNHEY and CDR2 SVGAGI. In nucleotides, the CDR3 is TGTGCCAGCAGCTATGACAGGGCGGGTGAAGCTTTCTTT. This gives the protein CASSYDRAGEAFF.

The rearrangement joins TRBV19 to TRBJ2-7; 8 bases fit TRBD1. CDR1 and CDR2 (germline): LNHDA, SQIVND (reference sequence). The V and J ends lost 1 base and 5 bases, in that order; junction bases with no gene match: 13. The CDR3 loop spans 17 amino acids. CDR3 coding DNA: TGTGCCAGTAGTATAGTAAGCGCGCGACAGGGGATGGACGAGCAGTACTTC. Protein product: CASSIVSARQGMDEQYF.

To note about this clone: Other DNA sequences of this sample code for an identical CDR3. CDR3 in DNA: TGTGCCAGCAGGGGACTAGCGGGGGCCTACGAGCAGTACTTC. Translation gives CASRGLAGAYEQYF. The chain carries TRBV2 and TRBJ2-7; TRBD2 agrees at 14 bases. This CDR3 spans 14 amino acids. V was clipped by 6 bases and J by 2 bases; unmatched bases: 0. CDR1 and CDR2 from the germline V gene are SNHLY and FYNNEI. The variable domain in full, with the rest retrieved from reference TRBV2 and TRBJ2-7, is EPEVTQTPSHQVTQMGQEVILRCVPISNHLYFYWYRQILGQKVEFLVSFYNNEISEKSEIFDDQFSVERPDGSNFTLKIRSTKLEDSAMYFCASRGLAGAYEQYFGPGTRLTVT.

V is TRBV4-1 and J is TRBJ2-1, with 12 bases aligning to TRBD2. V was clipped by 0 bases and J by 4 bases; unmatched bases: 10. Germline V gene data show CDR1 as MGHRA and CDR2 as YSYEKL. The CDR3 runs to 19 residues. CDR3 in amino acids: CASSQELWRTSGAYNEQFF. The CDR3 DNA is TGCGCCAGCAGCCAAGAGTTGTGGCGGACTAGCGGGGCTTACAATGAGCAGTTCTTC.

V and J are TRBV28 and TRBJ1-1, with D hard to call. V lost 3 bases and J 0 bases, leaving 5 bases between the germline ends. The CDR3 totals 13 residues. Germline V gives CDR1 MDHEN, CDR2 SYDVKM. Written as DNA, the CDR3 is TGTGCCAGCAGTTTTAGAGTGAACACTGAAGCTTTCTTT. Residues: CASSFRVNTEAFF.

The rearrangement joins TRBV6-5 to TRBJ1-3; D is unclear. Germline CDR1 MNHEY, CDR2 SVGAGI. The length of the CDR3 is 16 residues. V was pared by 0 bases and J by 0 bases, with 9 bases between. CDR3 amino acids: CASSYSALSSGNTIYF. The CDR3 DNA reads as TGTGCCAGCAGTTACTCGGCCCTTTCCTCTGGAAACACCATATATTTT.

The gene calls are TRBV7-9 and TRBJ2-5; D is unresolved. The CDR3 sequence is 14 residues long. CDR1 is SEHNR and CDR2 is FQNEAQ in the germline V gene (reference sequence). Trimming removed 2 bases at V and 2 bases at J, with 9 bases between. The CDR3 DNA reads as TGTGCCAGCAGCTTATGGTCGGGTCAAGAGACCCAGTACTTC. Its translation is CASSLWSGQETQYF. The variable domain in full, completed from reference TRBV7-9 and TRBJ2-5, reads DTGVSQNPRHKITKRGQNVTFRCDPISEHNRLYWYRQTLGQGPEFLTYFQNEAQLEKSRLLSDRFSAERPKGSFSTLEIQRTEQGDSAMYLCASSLWSGQETQYFGPGTRLLVL.